Listed below are T cell receptor beta chains from one sample, sequenced in a study of blood T cells in healthy people across ages. Each CDR3 protein is one row after TCRdb ran MiXCR on the 5' RACE reads. This sample has 800,000 or so distinct CDR3 sequences; 20% to 25% occur once, and the top ten carry more than 3%. This same sample was also taken into another study, of T cells of mothers and their children.

What was sequenced was blood. The receptors were gathered from a boy aged 5-17 years in good health. Each CDR3 is given with its conserved first and last residue. The D gene is left open where the match is weak. Not all rows give a size; the values are once, few, many and, for expanded clones, a class.

clone size: NA; V gene: TRBV2; CDR3 length: 14; J gene: TRBJ2-1; D gene: NA; CDR3 protein: CASATGADYNEQFF; CDR3 DNA: TGTGCCAGTGCTACCGGGGCGGACTACAATGAGCAGTTCTTC
clone size: NA; V gene: TRBV5-4; CDR3 length: 13; J gene: TRBJ2-1; D gene: NA; CDR3 protein: CASMSPATDEQFF; CDR3 DNA: TGTGCCAGCATGAGCCCCGCGACGGATGAGCAGTTCTTC
clone size: many; V gene: TRBV12-3/TRBV12-4; CDR3 length: 14; J gene: TRBJ2-5; D gene: TRBD2; CDR3 protein: CASRLAGGQETQYF; CDR3 DNA: TGTGCCAGCAGGCTAGCGGGAGGGCAAGAGACCCAGTACTTC
clone size: few; V gene: TRBV6-2/TRBV6-3; CDR3 length: 15; J gene: TRBJ2-5; D gene: NA; CDR3 protein: CASSYFGAAQETQYF; CDR3 DNA: TGTGCCAGCAGTTACTTCGGAGCGGCGCAAGAGACCCAGTACTTC
clone size: few; V gene: TRBV4-1; CDR3 length: 15; J gene: TRBJ2-1; D gene: NA; CDR3 protein: CASSQGRTLYNEQFF; CDR3 DNA: TGCGCCAGCAGCCAAGGAAGGACCTTGTACAATGAGCAGTTCTTC
clone size: few; V gene: TRBV28; CDR3 length: 11; J gene: TRBJ1-1; D gene: NA; CDR3 protein: CASSLYVEAFF; CDR3 DNA: TGTGCCAGCAGTTTATATGTTGAAGCTTTCTTT
clone size: NA; V gene: TRBV7-9; CDR3 length: 15; J gene: TRBJ1-1; D gene: NA; CDR3 protein: CASSPTGPMNTEAFF; CDR3 DNA: TGTGCCAGCAGCCCTACGGGGCCAATGAACACTGAAGCTTTCTTT
clone size: NA; V gene: TRBV7-2; CDR3 length: 15; J gene: TRBJ1-1; D gene: TRBD1; CDR3 protein: CASRRQGQWNTEAFF; CDR3 DNA: TGTGCCAGCAGACGACAGGGTCAGTGGAACACTGAAGCTTTCTTT
clone size: NA; V gene: TRBV27; CDR3 length: 13; J gene: TRBJ2-4; D gene: TRBD2; CDR3 protein: CASNLRGEGIQYF; CDR3 DNA: TGTGCCAGCAACTTACGGGGGGAGGGCATTCAGTACTTC
clone size: NA; V gene: TRBV6-2/TRBV6-3; CDR3 length: 15; J gene: TRBJ1-5; D gene: NA; CDR3 protein: CASSYASGGNQPQHF; CDR3 DNA: TGTGCCAGCAGTTACGCGTCGGGGGGCAATCAGCCCCAGCATTTT
clone size: NA; V gene: TRBV28; CDR3 length: 16; J gene: TRBJ2-5; D gene: TRBD2; CDR3 protein: CASSLETSGANRVRDF; CDR3 DNA: TGTGCCAGCAGTTTGGAGACTAGCGGAGCTAACCGCGTCAGGGACTTC
clone size: few; V gene: TRBV10-3; CDR3 length: 15; J gene: TRBJ2-3; D gene: NA; CDR3 protein: CAISEMAGNTDTQYF; CDR3 DNA: TGTGCCATCAGTGAGATGGCGGGAAACACAGATACGCAGTATTTT
clone size: NA; V gene: TRBV27; CDR3 length: 17; J gene: TRBJ2-7; D gene: TRBD1; CDR3 protein: CASSLRGAGTGSGEQYF; CDR3 DNA: TGTGCCAGCAGTTTGAGGGGAGCCGGGACAGGGAGCGGCGAGCAGTACTTC
clone size: few; V gene: TRBV29-1; CDR3 length: 13; J gene: TRBJ2-1; D gene: TRBD2; CDR3 protein: CSVGLAGRNEQFF; CDR3 DNA: TGCAGCGTGGGACTAGCGGGCCGAAATGAGCAGTTCTTC
clone size: many; V gene: TRBV5-1; CDR3 length: 12; J gene: TRBJ2-3; D gene: NA; CDR3 protein: CASSSTGDTQYF; CDR3 DNA: TGCGCCAGCAGCTCGACGGGGGATACGCAGTATTTT
clone size: many; V gene: TRBV7-4; CDR3 length: 18; J gene: TRBJ1-5; D gene: TRBD1; CDR3 protein: CASSLTPPDRGPDQPQHF; CDR3 DNA: TGTGCCAGCAGCTTAACCCCTCCGGACAGGGGCCCGGATCAGCCCCAGCATTTT
clone size: few; V gene: TRBV30; CDR3 length: 14; J gene: TRBJ2-5; D gene: NA; CDR3 protein: CAWSVLAGTPVRYF; CDR3 DNA: TGTGCCTGGAGTGTACTTGCGGGGACGCCCGTTAGGTACTTC
clone size: few; V gene: TRBV5-1; CDR3 length: 14; J gene: TRBJ1-5; D gene: NA; CDR3 protein: CASSLGGQNQLQHF; CDR3 DNA: TGCGCCAGCAGCTTGGGGGGTCAAAATCAGCTCCAGCATTTT
clone size: few; V gene: TRBV7-6; CDR3 length: 16; J gene: TRBJ2-7; D gene: TRBD2; CDR3 protein: CASSLVGRVASNEQYF; CDR3 DNA: TGTGCCAGCAGCTTAGTAGGGAGGGTGGCTTCTAACGAGCAGTACTTC
clone size: few; V gene: TRBV6-2/TRBV6-3; CDR3 length: 14; J gene: TRBJ2-2; D gene: TRBD1; CDR3 protein: CASSELDRGLELFF; CDR3 DNA: TGTGCCAGCAGTGAACTGGACAGGGGTTTGGAGCTGTTTTTT